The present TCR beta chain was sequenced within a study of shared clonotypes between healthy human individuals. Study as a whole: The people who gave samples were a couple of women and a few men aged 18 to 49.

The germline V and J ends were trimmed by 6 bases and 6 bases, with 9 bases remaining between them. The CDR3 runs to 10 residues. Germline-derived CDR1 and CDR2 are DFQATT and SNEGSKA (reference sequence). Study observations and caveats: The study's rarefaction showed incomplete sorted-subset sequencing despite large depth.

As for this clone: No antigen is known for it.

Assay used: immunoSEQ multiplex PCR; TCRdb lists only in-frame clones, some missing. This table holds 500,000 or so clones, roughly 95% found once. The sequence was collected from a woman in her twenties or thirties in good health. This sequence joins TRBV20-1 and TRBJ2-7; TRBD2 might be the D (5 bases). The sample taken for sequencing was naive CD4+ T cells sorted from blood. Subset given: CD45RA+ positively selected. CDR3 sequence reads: CSAVDFEQYF. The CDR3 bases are TGCAGTGCAGTGGACTTCGAGCAGTACTTC.